This TCR beta chain came from a study of tumor and adjacent non-tumor tissue in lung cancer. As for the study in general: The patients, 10 to 11 men and four to six women, were roughly 30 to 76 with stage I to III disease.

V dropped 4 bases and J dropped 1; count of bases not matched to a gene: 9. CDR3 size: 15 residues. Germline-derived CDR1 and CDR2 are SQVTM and ANQGSEA. A modified ARM-PCR protocol with three rounds of nested PCR amplified TCRbeta. TCRdb called the multiplex PCR reads again in MiXCR, with one record for every CDR3 protein. This sample has approximately 140,000 distinct CDR3 sequences, with roughly 70% found just once. The template was RNA from unsorted bulk tissue. Between August and November 2014, newly diagnosed, chemotherapy-naive lung cancer patients underwent thoracic surgery in China. Material: lung tumor tissue. J is TRBJ1-1 and V is TRBV29-1; 7 positions agree with TRBD1. This receptor was taken from a man aged 60 to 69 with small cell lung cancer. The CDR3, as DNA: TGCAGCGTTGCCCGGGACAGAACTGCGAACACTGAAGCTTTCTTT. Its protein is CSVARDRTANTEAFF.